This entry concerns a single T cell receptor (beta chain). TCRdb's table, derived via immunoSEQ multiplex PCR, lists solely in-frame clones and lacks some. The table lists around 70,000 clones, 70% to 85% of them singletons, with 26% in the top ten. This entry belongs to a study of blood T cell repertoires in COVID-19. This sequence originates from a man in his fifties or sixties with active or convalescent COVID-19. Sequenced input: peripheral blood.

The CDR3 DNA reads as TGTGCCAGCAGTCAGGGGACGGCTGGAAACACCATATATTTT. It specifies CASSQGTAGNTIYF. The gene calls are TRBV7-2 and TRBJ1-3; D possibly corresponds to TRBD1 (6 bases). The germline gives CDR1 SGHTA, CDR2 FQGNSA. The ends were cut back, 6 bases at V and 2 bases at J, with 11 bases in the middle. CDR3 length equals 14 residues.